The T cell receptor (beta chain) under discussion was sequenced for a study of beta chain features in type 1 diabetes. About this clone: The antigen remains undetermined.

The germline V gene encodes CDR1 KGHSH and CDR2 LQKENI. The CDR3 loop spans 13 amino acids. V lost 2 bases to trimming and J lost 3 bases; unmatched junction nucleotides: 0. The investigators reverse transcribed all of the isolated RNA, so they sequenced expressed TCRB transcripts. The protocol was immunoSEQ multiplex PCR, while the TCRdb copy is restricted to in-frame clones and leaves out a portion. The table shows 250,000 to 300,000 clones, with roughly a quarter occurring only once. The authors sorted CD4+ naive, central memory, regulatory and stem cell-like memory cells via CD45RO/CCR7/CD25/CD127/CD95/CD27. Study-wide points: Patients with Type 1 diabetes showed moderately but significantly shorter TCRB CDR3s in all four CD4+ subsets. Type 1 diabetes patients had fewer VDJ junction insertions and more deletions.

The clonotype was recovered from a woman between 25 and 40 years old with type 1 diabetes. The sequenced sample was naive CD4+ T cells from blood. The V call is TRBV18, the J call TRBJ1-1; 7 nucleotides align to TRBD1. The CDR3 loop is CASSPGQDTEAFF. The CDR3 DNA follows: TGTGCCAGCTCACCAGGACAGGACACTGAAGCTTTCTTT.